The 9 T cell receptor beta chains in this list originate from one sample, sequenced in a study of T cells after yellow fever vaccination. TCRdb reprocessed the 5' RACE reads with MiXCR, giving one entry per CDR3 protein. The table shows 300,000 to 400,000 distinct CDR3 sequences, with 6% to 8% occurring only once. The specimen was PBMCs, collected 5 days after the yellow fever booster vaccination. The receptors derive from a man aged 25 to 40 who received the YFV17D yellow fever vaccine.

V usage is TRBV6-1 and J usage is TRBJ2-5; perhaps TRBD2 as D (5 bases). CDR1 is MNHNS and CDR2 is SASEGT in the germline V gene. This CDR3 has 18 residues. V was clipped by 5 bases and J by 5 bases, with 27 bases between them. The CDR3 loop is CASSPTIATGLFWETQYF. CDR3 nucleotides: TGTGCCAGCAGTCCTACCATCGCTACGGGGTTGTTTTGGGAGACCCAGTACTTC.

The sample holds a few counts of this clonotype. The CDR3 reads CASTVAGTTYEQYF. In DNA, the CDR3 is TGTGCCAGCACCGTAGCGGGGACAACCTACGAGCAGTACTTC. The genes are TRBV28 and TRBJ2-7; 8 bases line up with TRBD2. The CDR3 has 14 residues. CDR1 is MDHEN and CDR2 is SYDVKM in the germline V gene. The V gene end was trimmed by 7 bases and the J gene end by 2 bases; junction bases not matched to a gene: 7.

This chain links TRBV4-2 with TRBJ2-7, with 9 bases matching TRBD1. After removal of 8 bases from V and 6 bases from J, the junction contained 11 bases not matched to a gene. From germline, CDR1 is LGHNA and CDR2 YNFKEQ. This CDR3 comprises 14 residues. The CDR3 nucleotides are TGTGCCAGCTCCAGAGGGACAGGGCGTGCCGAGCAGTACTTC. Its protein is CASSRGTGRAEQYF.

The chain is built from TRBV5-6 and TRBJ2-7, with 7 bases matching TRBD2. Germline CDR1 and CDR2: SGHDT and YYEEEE. V gave up 6 bases and J gave up 0 bases; unmatched junction bases: 3. CDR3 size: 13 residues. The chain's CDR3 is CASKRGVSYEQYF. CDR3 nucleotides: TGTGCCAGCAAGCGGGGAGTCTCCTACGAGCAGTACTTC.

The J gene is TRBJ2-7, the V gene TRBV6-2 or TRBV6-3, with D tentatively TRBD2 (6 bases). V was shortened by 8 bases and J by 6 bases, with 26 bases between the two germline ends. The germline V gene has CDR1 MNHEY and CDR2 SVGEGT. This CDR3 region has 16 residues. The CDR3, as DNA: TGTGCCAGCCGGCGTTCGGGAGTCAGTGGGGGGACCGAGCAGTACTTC. Amino acid sequence: CASRRSGVSGGTEQYF.

V gene TRBV20-1 combines with J gene TRBJ2-5, with D unresolved. Germline-derived CDR1 and CDR2 are DFQATT and SNEGSKA (reference sequence). The CDR3 has 13 amino acids. Trimming pared 2 bases from V and 5 bases from J, leaving 12 bases between. This chain's CDR3 is CSARKVLGETQYF. The DNA of the CDR3 is TGCAGTGCTAGAAAGGTATTGGGTGAGACCCAGTACTTC.

This clonotype was counted ten times or more. The V and J genes are TRBV28 and TRBJ2-7, with 8 positions matching TRBD1. The trim removed 6 bases at V and 2 bases at J, leaving 3 bases unmatched. Germline V lookup: CDR1 MDHEN, CDR2 SYDVKM. The CDR3 is 13 amino acids. The CDR3 spells CASRPGQAYEQYF. The CDR3 DNA follows: TGTGCCAGCAGGCCGGGACAGGCCTACGAGCAGTACTTC. The full variable domain, completed using reference TRBV28 and TRBJ2-7, is DVKVTQSSRYLVKRTGEKVFLECVQDMDHENMFWYRQDPGLGLRLIYFSYDVKMKEKGDIPEGYSVSREKKERFSLILESASTNQTSMYLCASRPGQAYEQYFGPGTRLTVT.

This clonotype was detected only a few times. V and J are TRBV12-3 or TRBV12-4 and TRBJ1-5; tentatively, D is TRBD1 (5 bases). Trimming took off 5 bases at V and 2 bases at J, with 10 bases between the two ends. CDR3 length: 14 residues. The CDR3 DNA is TGTGCCAGCAGTCCAGACAGTCGCAATCAGCCCCAGCATTTT. Translation gives CASSPDSRNQPQHF.

The chain is built from TRBV6-5 and TRBJ1-1; tentative D call: TRBD1 (5 bases). The germline V gene has CDR1 MNHEY and CDR2 SVGAGI. The CDR3 spans 14 residues. Trimming cost V 3 bases and J 4 bases, with 12 bases left between them. DNA for the CDR3: TGTGCCAGCAGTTATGAGGGGCTAGGCACTGAAGCTTTCTTT. Residues: CASSYEGLGTEAFF.